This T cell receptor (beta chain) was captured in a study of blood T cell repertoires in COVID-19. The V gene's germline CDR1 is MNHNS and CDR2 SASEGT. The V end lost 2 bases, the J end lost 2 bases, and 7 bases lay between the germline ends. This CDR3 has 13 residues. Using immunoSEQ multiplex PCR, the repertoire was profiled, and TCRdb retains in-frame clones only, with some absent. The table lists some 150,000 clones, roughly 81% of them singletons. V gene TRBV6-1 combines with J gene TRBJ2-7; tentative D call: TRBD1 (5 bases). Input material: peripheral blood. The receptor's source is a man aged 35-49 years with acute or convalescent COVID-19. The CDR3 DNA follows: TGTGCCAGCAGTGAATCCAGGGCCTACGAGCAGTACTTC. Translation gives CASSESRAYEQYF.